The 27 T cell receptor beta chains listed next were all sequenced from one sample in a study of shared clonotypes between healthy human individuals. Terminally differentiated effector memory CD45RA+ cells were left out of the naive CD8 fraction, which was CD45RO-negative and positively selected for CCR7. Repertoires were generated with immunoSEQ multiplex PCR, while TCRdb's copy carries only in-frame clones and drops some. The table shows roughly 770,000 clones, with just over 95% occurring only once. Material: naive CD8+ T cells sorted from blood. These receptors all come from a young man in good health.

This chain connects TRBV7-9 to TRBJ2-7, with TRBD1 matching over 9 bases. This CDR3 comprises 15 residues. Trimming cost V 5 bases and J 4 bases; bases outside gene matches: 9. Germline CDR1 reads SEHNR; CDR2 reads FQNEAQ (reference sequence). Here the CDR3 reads CASSPRGTGPYEQYF. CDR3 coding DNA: TGTGCCAGCAGCCCTAGGGGGACAGGGCCTTACGAGCAGTACTTC.

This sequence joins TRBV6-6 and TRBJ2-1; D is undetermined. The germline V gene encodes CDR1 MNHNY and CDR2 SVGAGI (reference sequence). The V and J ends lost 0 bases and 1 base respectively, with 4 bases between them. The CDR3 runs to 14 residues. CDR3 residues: CASSYSSSYNEQFF. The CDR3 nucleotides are TGTGCCAGCAGTTACTCCAGTTCCTACAATGAGCAGTTCTTC.

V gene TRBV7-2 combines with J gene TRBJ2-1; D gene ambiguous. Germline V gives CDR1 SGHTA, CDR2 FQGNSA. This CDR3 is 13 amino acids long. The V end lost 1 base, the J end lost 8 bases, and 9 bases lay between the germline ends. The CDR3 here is CASSLEGFDEQFF. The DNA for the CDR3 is TGTGCCAGCAGCTTAGAAGGGTTCGATGAGCAGTTCTTC.

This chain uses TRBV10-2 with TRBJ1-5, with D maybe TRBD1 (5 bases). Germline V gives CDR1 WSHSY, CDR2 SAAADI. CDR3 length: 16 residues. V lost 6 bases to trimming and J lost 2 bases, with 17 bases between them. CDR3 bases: TGCGCCAGCAGCGACAGCCCCTCTCGAGGCAATCAGCCCCAGCATTTT. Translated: CASSDSPSRGNQPQHF.

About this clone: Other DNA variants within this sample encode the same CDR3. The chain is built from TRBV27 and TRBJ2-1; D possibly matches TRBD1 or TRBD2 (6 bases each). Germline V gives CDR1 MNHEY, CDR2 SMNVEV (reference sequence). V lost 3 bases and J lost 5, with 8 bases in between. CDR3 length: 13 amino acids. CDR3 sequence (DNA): TGTGCCAGCAGTTTGGGGGGCGACAATGAGCAGTTCTTC. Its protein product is CASSLGGDNEQFF.

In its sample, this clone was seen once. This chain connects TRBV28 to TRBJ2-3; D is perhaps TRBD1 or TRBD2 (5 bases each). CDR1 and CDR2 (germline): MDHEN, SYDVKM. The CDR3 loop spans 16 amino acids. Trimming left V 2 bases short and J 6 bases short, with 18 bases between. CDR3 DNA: TGTGCCAGCAGTTTAGGGGGACGGTTGGGGTGGGATACGCAGTATTTT. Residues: CASSLGGRLGWDTQYF.

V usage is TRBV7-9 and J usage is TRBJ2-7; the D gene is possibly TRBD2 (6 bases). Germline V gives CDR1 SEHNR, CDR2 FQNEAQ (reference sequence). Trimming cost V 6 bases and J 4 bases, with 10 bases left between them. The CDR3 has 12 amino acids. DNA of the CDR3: TGTGCCAGCAGAATGGGACTTTACGAGCAGTACTTC. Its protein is CASRMGLYEQYF.

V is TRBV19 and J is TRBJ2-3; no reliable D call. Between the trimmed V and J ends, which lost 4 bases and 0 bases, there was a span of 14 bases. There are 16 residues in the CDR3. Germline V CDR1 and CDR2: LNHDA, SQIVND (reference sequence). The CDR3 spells CASSKGARASTDTQYF. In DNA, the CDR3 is TGTGCCAGTAGTAAGGGCGCCCGAGCTAGCACAGATACGCAGTATTTT. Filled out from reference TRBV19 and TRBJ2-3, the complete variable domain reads DGGITQSPKYLFRKEGQNVTLSCEQNLNHDAMYWYRQDPGQGLRLIYYSQIVNDFQKGDIAEGYSVSREKKESFPLTVTSAQKNPTAFYLCASSKGARASTDTQYFGPGTRLTVL.

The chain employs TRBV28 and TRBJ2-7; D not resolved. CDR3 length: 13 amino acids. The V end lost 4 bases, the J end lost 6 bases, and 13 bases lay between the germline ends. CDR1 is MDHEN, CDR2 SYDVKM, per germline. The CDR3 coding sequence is TGTGCCAGCAGTTCTAACCGATTAGGCGAGCAGTACTTC. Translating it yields CASSSNRLGEQYF. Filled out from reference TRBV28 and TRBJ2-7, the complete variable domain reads DVKVTQSSRYLVKRTGEKVFLECVQDMDHENMFWYRQDPGLGLRLIYFSYDVKMKEKGDIPEGYSVSREKKERFSLILESASTNQTSMYLCASSSNRLGEQYFGPGTRLTVT.

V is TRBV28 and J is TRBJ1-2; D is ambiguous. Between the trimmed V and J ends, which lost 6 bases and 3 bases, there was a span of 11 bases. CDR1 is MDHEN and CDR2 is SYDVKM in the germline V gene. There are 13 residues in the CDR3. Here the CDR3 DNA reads TGTGCCAGCAGGTCGCCCCTGGACTATGGCTACACCTTC. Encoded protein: CASRSPLDYGYTF.

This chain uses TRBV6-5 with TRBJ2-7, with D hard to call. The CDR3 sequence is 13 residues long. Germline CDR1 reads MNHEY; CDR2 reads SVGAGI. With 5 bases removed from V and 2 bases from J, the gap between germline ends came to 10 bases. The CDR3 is CASSNGLTYEQYF. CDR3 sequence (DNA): TGTGCCAGCAGTAATGGTCTAACCTACGAGCAGTACTTC.

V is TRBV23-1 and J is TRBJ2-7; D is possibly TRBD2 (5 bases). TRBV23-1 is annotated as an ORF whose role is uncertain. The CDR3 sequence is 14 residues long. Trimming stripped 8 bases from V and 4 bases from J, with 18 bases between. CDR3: CASGRTSQLYEQYF. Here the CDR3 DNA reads TGCGCCAGCGGGAGAACGAGTCAGTTGTACGAGCAGTACTTC.

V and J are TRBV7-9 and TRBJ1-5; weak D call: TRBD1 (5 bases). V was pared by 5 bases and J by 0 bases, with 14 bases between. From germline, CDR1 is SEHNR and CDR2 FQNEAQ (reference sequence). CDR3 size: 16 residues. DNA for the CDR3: TGTGCCAGCAGCCCCCCTTTTGGGGGTAGCAATCAGCCCCAGCATTTT. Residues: CASSPPFGGSNQPQHF.

CDR3 sequence (DNA): TGTGCCAGCGAGGGACTCACCTCCTACGAGCAGTACTTC. As protein: CASEGLTSYEQYF. V is TRBV25-1 and J is TRBJ2-7, with D tentatively TRBD2 (6 bases). This CDR3 spans 13 amino acids. V was trimmed by 8 bases and J by 0 bases, leaving 11 bases between them. CDR1 is MGHDK and CDR2 is SYGVNS in the germline V gene.

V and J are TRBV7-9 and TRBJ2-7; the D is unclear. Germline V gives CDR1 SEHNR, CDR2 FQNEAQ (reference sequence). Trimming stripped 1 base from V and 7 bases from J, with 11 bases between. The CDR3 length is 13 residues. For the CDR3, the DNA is TGTGCCAGCAGCTTAGTTCGTGAGGAAGAGCAGTACTTC. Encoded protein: CASSLVREEEQYF.

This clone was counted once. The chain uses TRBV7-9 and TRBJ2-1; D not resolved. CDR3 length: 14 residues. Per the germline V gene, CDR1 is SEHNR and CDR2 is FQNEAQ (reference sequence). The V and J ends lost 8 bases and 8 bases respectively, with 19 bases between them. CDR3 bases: TGTGCCAGCTACTCTCCCCCCCCGCAATATGAGCAGTTCTTC. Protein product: CASYSPPPQYEQFF. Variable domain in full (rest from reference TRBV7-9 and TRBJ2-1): DTGVSQNPRHKITKRGQNVTFRCDPISEHNRLYWYRQTLGQGPEFLTYFQNEAQLEKSRLLSDRFSAERPKGSFSTLEIQRTEQGDSAMYLCASYSPPPQYEQFFGPGTRLTVL.

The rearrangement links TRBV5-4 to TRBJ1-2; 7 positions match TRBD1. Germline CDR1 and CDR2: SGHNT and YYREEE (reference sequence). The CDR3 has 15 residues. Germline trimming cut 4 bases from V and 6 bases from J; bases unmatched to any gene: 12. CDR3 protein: CASSDFRQGRDGYTF. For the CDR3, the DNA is TGTGCCAGCAGCGACTTCCGACAGGGACGGGATGGCTACACCTTC.

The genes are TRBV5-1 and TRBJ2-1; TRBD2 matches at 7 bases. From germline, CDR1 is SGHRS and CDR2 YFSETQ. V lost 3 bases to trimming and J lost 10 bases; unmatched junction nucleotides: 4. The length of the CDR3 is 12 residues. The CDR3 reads CASSSLAEEQFF. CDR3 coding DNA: TGCGCCAGCAGCTCCCTAGCGGAGGAGCAGTTCTTC.

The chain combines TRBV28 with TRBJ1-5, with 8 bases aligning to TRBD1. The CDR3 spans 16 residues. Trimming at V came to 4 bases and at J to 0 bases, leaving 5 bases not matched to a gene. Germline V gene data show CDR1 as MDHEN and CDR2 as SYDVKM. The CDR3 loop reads CASSSRTGYSNQPQHF. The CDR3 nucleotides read TGTGCCAGCAGTTCAAGGACAGGGTATAGCAATCAGCCCCAGCATTTT.

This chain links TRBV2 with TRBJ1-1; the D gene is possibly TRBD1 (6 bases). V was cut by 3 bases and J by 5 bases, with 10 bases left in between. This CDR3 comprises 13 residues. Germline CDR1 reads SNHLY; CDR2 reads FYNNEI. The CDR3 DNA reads TGTGCCAGCAGTGAGAACAGGGTTACTGAAGCTTTCTTT. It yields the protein CASSENRVTEAFF. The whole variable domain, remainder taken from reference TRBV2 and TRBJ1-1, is EPEVTQTPSHQVTQMGQEVILRCVPISNHLYFYWYRQILGQKVEFLVSFYNNEISEKSEIFDDQFSVERPDGSNFTLKIRSTKLEDSAMYFCASSENRVTEAFFGQGTRLTVV.

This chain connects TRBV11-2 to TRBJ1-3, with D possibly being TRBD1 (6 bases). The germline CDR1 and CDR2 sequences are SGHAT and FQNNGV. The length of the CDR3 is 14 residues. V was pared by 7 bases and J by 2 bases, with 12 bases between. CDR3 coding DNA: TGTGCCAGCACCGAGGGGGTAACTGGAAACACCATATATTTT. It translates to CASTEGVTGNTIYF.

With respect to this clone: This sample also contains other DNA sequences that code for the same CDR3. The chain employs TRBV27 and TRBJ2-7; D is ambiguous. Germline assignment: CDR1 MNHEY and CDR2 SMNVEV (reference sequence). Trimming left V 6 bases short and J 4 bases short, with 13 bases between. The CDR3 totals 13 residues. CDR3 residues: CASSLGQTYEQYF. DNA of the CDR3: TGTGCCAGCAGCCTAGGCCAAACTTACGAGCAGTACTTC.

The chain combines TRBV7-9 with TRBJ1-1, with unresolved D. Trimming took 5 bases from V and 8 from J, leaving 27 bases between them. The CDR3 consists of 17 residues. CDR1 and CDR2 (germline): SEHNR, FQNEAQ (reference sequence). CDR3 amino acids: CASSPPAWGRQYVEAFF. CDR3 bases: TGTGCCAGCAGCCCACCCGCGTGGGGTCGGCAATATGTCGAAGCTTTCTTT.

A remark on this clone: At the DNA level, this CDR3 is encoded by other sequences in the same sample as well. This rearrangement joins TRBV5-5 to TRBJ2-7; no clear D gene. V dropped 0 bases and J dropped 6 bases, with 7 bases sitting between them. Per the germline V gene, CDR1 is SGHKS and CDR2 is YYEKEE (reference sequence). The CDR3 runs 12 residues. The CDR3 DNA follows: TGTGCCAGCAGCTTGGGTCGCGGCGAGCAGTACTTC. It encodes CASSLGRGEQYF.

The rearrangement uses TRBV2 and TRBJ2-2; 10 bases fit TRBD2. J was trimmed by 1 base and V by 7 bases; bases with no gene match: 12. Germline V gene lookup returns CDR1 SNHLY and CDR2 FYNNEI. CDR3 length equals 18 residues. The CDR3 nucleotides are TGTGCCAGCACCAGCGGGAGGGCCGAGCGGAGGAACACCGGGGAGCTGTTTTTT. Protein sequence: CASTSGRAERRNTGELFF. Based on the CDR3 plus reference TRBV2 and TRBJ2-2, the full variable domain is EPEVTQTPSHQVTQMGQEVILRCVPISNHLYFYWYRQILGQKVEFLVSFYNNEISEKSEIFDDQFSVERPDGSNFTLKIRSTKLEDSAMYFCASTSGRAERRNTGELFFGEGSRLTVL.

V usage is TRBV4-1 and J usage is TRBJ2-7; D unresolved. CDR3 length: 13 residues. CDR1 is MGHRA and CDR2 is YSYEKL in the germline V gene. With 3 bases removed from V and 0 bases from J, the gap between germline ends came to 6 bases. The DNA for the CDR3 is TGCGCCAGCAGCCATTCCATCTCCTACGAGCAGTACTTC. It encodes CASSHSISYEQYF.

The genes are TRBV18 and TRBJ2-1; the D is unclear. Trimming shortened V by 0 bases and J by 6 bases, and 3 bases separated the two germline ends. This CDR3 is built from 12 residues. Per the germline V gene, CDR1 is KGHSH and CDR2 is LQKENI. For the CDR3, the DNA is TGTGCCAGCTCACCACCTAGCAATGAGCAGTTCTTC. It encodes CASSPPSNEQFF.